A selection of T cell receptor beta chains follows, all from one sample in a study of response to subunit inactivated influenza vaccine. TCRdb analysed the RT-PCR reads with MiXCR anew, one entry per CDR3 protein. The table includes more than 600,000 distinct CDR3 sequences, approximately 17% detected once. Sequencing used PBMCs from blood, obtained about 5 days after vaccination. The receptors were gathered from a man aged 45-65 years who received an inactivated influenza vaccine. Each CDR3 is given with its conserved first and last residue. Each record gives: clone size, CDR3 length, J gene, V gene, D gene, CDR3 DNA, CDR3 protein. The D gene is left open where the match is weak. Clone size is shown for a subset of rows, as once, few, many or a class of expanded clone.

NA 16 TRBJ2-1 TRBV19 TRBD2 TGTGCCAGTAGTATCGGGCTAGCGGGGGGGCAAAACGAGCAGTTCTTC CASSIGLAGGQNEQFF
few 14 TRBJ2-1 TRBV4-3 TRBD2 TGCGCCAGCAGCTGGACTAGCGGGACGGATGAGCAGTTCTTC CASSWTSGTDEQFF
NA 17 TRBJ2-3 TRBV27 NA TGTGCCAGCAGTTTATTAGGGATACCGCGCCTCACAGATACGCAGTATTTT CASSLLGIPRLTDTQYF
few 17 TRBJ2-1 TRBV7-3 TRBD2 TGTGCCAGCAGCTTAGCTCGGACTAGCGGAAGAAAGGATGAGCAGTTCTTC CASSLARTSGRKDEQFF
few 15 TRBJ1-4 TRBV7-9 TRBD1 TGTGCCAGCAGCTTTTGGACAGGGGGCGATGAAAAACTGTTTTTT CASSFWTGGDEKLFF
few 14 TRBJ2-7 TRBV5-1 NA TGCGCCAGCAGCCCTGTCGGGGGCGGTTACGAGCAGTACTTC CASSPVGGGYEQYF
many 13 TRBJ2-1 TRBV5-5 TRBD2 TGTGCCAGCAGCAGGGGACTAGCAGGCGAGCAGTTCTTC CASSRGLAGEQFF
many 13 TRBJ1-1 TRBV4-3 NA TGCGCCAGCAGCCAAGATCTCCGCACTGAAGCTTTCTTT CASSQDLRTEAFF
NA 18 TRBJ2-7 TRBV5-1 TRBD1 TGCGCCAGCAGCTTACAGGGGTTTTCCCCTACAAGGTCTGGGGAGCAGTACTTC CASSLQGFSPTRSGEQYF
NA 13 TRBJ2-5 TRBV15 NA TGTGCCACCAGCGGAGACTTGGGGGAGACCCAGTACTTC CATSGDLGETQYF
NA 14 TRBJ2-7 TRBV11-2 TRBD1 TGTGCCAGCAGCTTCGCGACAGGGGGCTACGAGCAGTACTTC CASSFATGGYEQYF
NA 15 TRBJ2-1 TRBV6-2/TRBV6-3 NA TGTGCCAGCAGTTACTTTAAAGGGGTAGCGAATGAGCAGTTCTTC CASSYFKGVANEQFF
few 14 TRBJ2-4 TRBV6-2/TRBV6-3 NA TGTGCCAGCAGTCTGCTGGGACGGGAAAACATTCAGTACTTC CASSLLGRENIQYF
few 14 TRBJ2-3 TRBV6-1 TRBD2 TGTGCCAGCACTGCTAGCGGGAGGAGGGGTACGCAGTATTTT CASTASGRRGTQYF
NA 17 TRBJ2-7 TRBV19 TRBD1 TGTGCCAGTAGTCCGGCCGGGACAGGGATCGGCGGCTACGAGCAGTACTTC CASSPAGTGIGGYEQYF